This TCR beta chain was recorded in a study of CD8+CD57+ T cells in acquired aplastic anemia. This clonotype was seen only a few times. V shed 7 bases and J shed 2 bases, with 6 bases lying between them. Germline-derived CDR1 and CDR2 are SEHNR and FQNEAQ (reference sequence). The CDR3 is 11 amino acids. Using genomic DNA as the template, TCR beta VDJ and CDR3 profiling was carried out. From the reads, TCRdb called clonotypes with MiXCR, one entry per CDR3 protein. The sample lists fewer than 200,000 distinct CDR3 sequences; 55% to 80% were seen once. The chain carries TRBV7-9 and TRBJ2-7, with D uncertain. The TCR was taken from a human donor in good health. Sample: sorted CD4+, CD8+, or CD8+CD57+ T cells (not recorded which) from PBMCs. In DNA, the CDR3 is TGTGCCAGCACCTCAACCTACGAGCAGTACTTC. It specifies CASTSTYEQYF. The full variable domain, with the rest looked up from reference TRBV7-9 and TRBJ2-7, is DTGVSQNPRHKITKRGQNVTFRCDPISEHNRLYWYRQTLGQGPEFLTYFQNEAQLEKSRLLSDRFSAERPKGSFSTLEIQRTEQGDSAMYLCASTSTYEQYFGPGTRLTVT.